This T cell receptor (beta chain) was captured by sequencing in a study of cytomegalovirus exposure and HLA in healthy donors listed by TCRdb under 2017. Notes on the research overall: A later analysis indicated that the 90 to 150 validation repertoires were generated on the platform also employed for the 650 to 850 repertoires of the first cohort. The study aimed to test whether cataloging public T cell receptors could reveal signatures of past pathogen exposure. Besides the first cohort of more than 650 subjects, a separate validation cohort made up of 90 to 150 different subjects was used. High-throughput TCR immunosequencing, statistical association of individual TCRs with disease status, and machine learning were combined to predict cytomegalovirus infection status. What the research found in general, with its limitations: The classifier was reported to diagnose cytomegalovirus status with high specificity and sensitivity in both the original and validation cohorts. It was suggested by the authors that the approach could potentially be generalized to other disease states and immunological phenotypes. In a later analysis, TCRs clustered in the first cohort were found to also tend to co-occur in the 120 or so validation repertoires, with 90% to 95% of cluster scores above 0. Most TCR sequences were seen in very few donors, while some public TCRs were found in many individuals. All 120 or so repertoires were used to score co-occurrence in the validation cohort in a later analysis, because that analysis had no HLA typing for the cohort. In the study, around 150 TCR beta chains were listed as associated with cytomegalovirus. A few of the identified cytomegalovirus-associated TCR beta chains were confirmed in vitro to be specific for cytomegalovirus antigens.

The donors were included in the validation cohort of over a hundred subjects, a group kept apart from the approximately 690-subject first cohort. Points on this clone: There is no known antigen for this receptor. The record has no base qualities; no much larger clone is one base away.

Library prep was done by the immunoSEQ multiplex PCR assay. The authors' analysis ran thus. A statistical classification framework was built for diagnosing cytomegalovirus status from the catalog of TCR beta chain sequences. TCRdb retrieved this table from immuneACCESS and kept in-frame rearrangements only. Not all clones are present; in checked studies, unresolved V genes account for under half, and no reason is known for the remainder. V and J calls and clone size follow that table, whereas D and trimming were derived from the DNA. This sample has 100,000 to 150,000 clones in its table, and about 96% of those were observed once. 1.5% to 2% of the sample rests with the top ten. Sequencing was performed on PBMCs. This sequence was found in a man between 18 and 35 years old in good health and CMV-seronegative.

This receptor carries the CDR3 CASSGSYSSASTDTQYF. Here is the DNA: TGTGCCAGCAGTGGATCCTATAGCTCTGCTAGCACAGATACGCAGTATTTT. Recombination linked TRBV6-1 to TRBJ2-3; the D gene cannot be named for sure. According to the germline V gene, CDR1 reads MNHNS and CDR2 reads SASEGT. V gives up 4 bases and J gives up 0 bases, and the segment between their germline ends measures 17 bases. The CDR3 spans 17 residues, from the cysteine through the phenylalanine. The entry retains the CDR3 DNA only, 51 bases that are in frame from base 1.